This note documents a single T cell receptor beta chain sequence. Its antigen remains unidentified. Mismatch with germline at one junction end may stem from a read error. This record comes from a study of CD8 T cells in ankylosing spondylitis. General study findings and limits: A motif of 7 to 9 highly homologous TCR beta variants was seen as apparently characteristic of ankylosing spondylitis blood. Significantly higher representation of disease-linked clones was reported for matched ankylosing spondylitis synovial fluid.

The CDR3 is 14 amino acids. Germline V gives CDR1 SGHAT, CDR2 FQNNGV. TCRdb recomputed calls from the 5' RACE reads with MiXCR, one row per CDR3 protein. The top ten clones hold about an eighth of a sample with just over 350,000 distinct CDR3 sequences, 20% to 25% of them seen once. The V and J genes are TRBV11-2 and TRBJ2-3; TRBD2 is a possible D gene (7 bases). The sample was blood, either unsorted or a sorted T cell fraction (not recorded which). This TCR derives from a male donor with ankylosing spondylitis or in good health (not recorded which). CDR3 amino acids: CASSRPGGQDRQYF. The CDR3 DNA reads as TGTGCCAGCAGCCGTCCGGGGGGCCAGGATAGGCAGTATTTT.